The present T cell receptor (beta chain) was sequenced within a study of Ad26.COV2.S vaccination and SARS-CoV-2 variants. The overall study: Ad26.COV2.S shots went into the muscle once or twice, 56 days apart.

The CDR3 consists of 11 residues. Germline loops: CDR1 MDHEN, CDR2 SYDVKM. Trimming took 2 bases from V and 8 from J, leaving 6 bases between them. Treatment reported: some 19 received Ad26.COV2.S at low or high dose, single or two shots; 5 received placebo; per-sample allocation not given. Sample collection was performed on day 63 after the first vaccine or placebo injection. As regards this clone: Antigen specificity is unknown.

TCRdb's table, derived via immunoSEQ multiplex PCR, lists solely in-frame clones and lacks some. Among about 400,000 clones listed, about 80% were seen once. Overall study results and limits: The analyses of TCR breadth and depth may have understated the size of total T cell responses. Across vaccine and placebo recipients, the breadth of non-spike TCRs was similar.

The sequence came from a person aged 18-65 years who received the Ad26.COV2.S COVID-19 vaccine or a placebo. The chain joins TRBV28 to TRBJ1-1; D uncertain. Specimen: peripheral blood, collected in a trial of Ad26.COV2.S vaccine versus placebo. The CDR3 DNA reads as TGTGCCAGCAGTTTAGACCTCGAAGCTTTCTTT. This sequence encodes CASSLDLEAFF.